The 32 T cell receptor beta chains listed next were all sequenced from one sample in a study of T-cell memory formation after mild COVID-19. From the 5' RACE reads, TCRdb called clonotypes with MiXCR, one entry per CDR3 protein. The sample holds 200,000 to 250,000 distinct CDR3 sequences; about 11% are singletons and the top ten take 3%. Material for sequencing was PBMCs or a T cell subset sorted from them (not recorded which). The receptor set was obtained from a man aged 18 to 30 who had mild COVID-19 (a few samples of this study predate the infection). Cell type and time point are not known.

J is TRBJ1-1 and V is TRBV28; D remains ambiguous. Germline lookup yields CDR1 MDHEN and CDR2 SYDVKM. Trimming removed 7 bases at V and 1 base at J, with 16 bases between. CDR3 length: 15 amino acids. CDR3 DNA sequence: TGTGCCAGCACCCTCCTTCCCCCACCGAACACTGAAGCTTTCTTT. Amino acids: CASTLLPPPNTEAFF. Full variable domain (rest looked up from reference TRBV28 and TRBJ1-1): DVKVTQSSRYLVKRTGEKVFLECVQDMDHENMFWYRQDPGLGLRLIYFSYDVKMKEKGDIPEGYSVSREKKERFSLILESASTNQTSMYLCASTLLPPPNTEAFFGQGTRLTVV.

The chain has TRBV7-2 and TRBJ1-2, with 8 bases that match TRBD1. CDR1 and CDR2 (germline): SGHTA, FQGNSA. CDR3 size: 13 residues. After removal of 4 bases from V and 2 bases from J, the junction contained 0 bases not matched to a gene. For the CDR3, the DNA is TGTGCCAGCAGCTACAGGGGGAACTATGGCTACACCTTC. Translation: CASSYRGNYGYTF.

This clonotype has a handful of counts. The chain uses TRBV4-3 and TRBJ2-3; D remains ambiguous. This CDR3 contains 13 residues. Trimming took 4 bases from V and 6 from J, leaving 11 bases between them. Looked up from germline, CDR1 is LGHNA and CDR2 is YSLEER. The chain's CDR3 is CASSRGTQDTQYF. The DNA of the CDR3 is TGCGCCAGCAGCCGAGGAACACAGGATACGCAGTATTTT.

V is TRBV20-1 and J is TRBJ1-6; D is ambiguous. The CDR3 contains 14 residues. Germline V CDR1 and CDR2: DFQATT, SNEGSKA (reference sequence). Trimming removed 6 bases at V and 10 bases at J, with 19 bases between. The CDR3 DNA reads as TGCAGTGCCAGAACTTTCGGGCCACCCTCACCCCTCCACTTT. Translated: CSARTFGPPSPLHF.

The sample holds a few counts of this clonotype. The gene calls are TRBV6-6 and TRBJ1-5; a possible D gene is TRBD1 (6 bases). Germline values: CDR1 MNHNY, CDR2 SVGAGI (reference sequence). This CDR3 region has 16 residues. V was cut by 6 bases and J by 6 bases, with 21 bases left in between. CDR3 amino acids: CASSPRRGGGVQPQHF. The CDR3 DNA reads as TGTGCCAGCAGCCCTCGTCGGGGAGGGGGTGTTCAGCCCCAGCATTTT.

This clonotype has only a few counts. The J gene is TRBJ2-7, the V gene TRBV5-4; TRBD1 agrees at 7 bases. J was trimmed by 6 bases and V by 1 base; bases with no gene match: 4. The length of the CDR3 is 13 residues. CDR1 is SGHNT, CDR2 YYREEE, per germline (reference sequence). CDR3 DNA: TGTGCCAGCAGCTTGCCGGGACAGCGCGAGCAGTACGTC. Translated: CASSLPGQREQYV.

The chain has TRBV5-8 and TRBJ1-5; D ambiguous. The V gene's germline CDR1 is SGHTS and CDR2 YDEGEE. This CDR3 comprises 17 residues. V gave up 6 bases and J gave up 3 bases, with 22 bases separating them. The CDR3 region has the DNA TGTGCCAGCACCCGGGTGGAGTCCAGTTACTTCAATCAGCCCCAGCATTTT. Its protein is CASTRVESSYFNQPQHF.

This clonotype was detected a few times. V gene TRBV9 combines with J gene TRBJ2-2; D not resolved. Trimming took 4 bases from V and 2 from J, leaving 12 bases between them. Per germline, CDR1 SGDLS and CDR2 YYNGEE. The CDR3 is made up of 15 amino acids. Here the CDR3 reads CASSPLGGNTGELFF. The CDR3 DNA follows: TGTGCCAGCAGCCCCTTGGGCGGAAACACCGGGGAGCTGTTTTTT.

This clonotype was seen a few times. V usage is TRBV20-1 and J usage is TRBJ2-7, with D perhaps matching TRBD1 (6 bases). The CDR3 spans 14 residues. Looked up from germline, CDR1 is DFQATT and CDR2 is SNEGSKA (reference sequence). V lost 2 bases to trimming and J lost 2 bases, with 13 bases between them. The CDR3 sequence is CSARSTDSPYEQYF. Here the CDR3 DNA reads TGCAGTGCTAGATCGACGGACAGCCCCTACGAGCAGTACTTC.

This clonotype has more than one count but fewer than ten. The chain is built from TRBV19 and TRBJ2-4, with D uncertain. This CDR3 region has 15 residues. Germline-derived CDR1 and CDR2 are LNHDA and SQIVND (reference sequence). The V end lost 5 bases, the J end lost 0 bases, and 11 bases lay between the germline ends. CDR3 sequence (DNA): TGTGCCAGTAGTCCCCTCTTTCGAGCCAAAAACATTCAGTACTTC. Translated, it gives CASSPLFRAKNIQYF.

This clonotype was detected only once. V usage is TRBV6-5 and J usage is TRBJ2-5; D possibly corresponds to TRBD2 (7 bases). CDR3 length equals 14 residues. Germline V gene lookup returns CDR1 MNHEY and CDR2 SVGAGI. V lost 7 bases and J 10 bases, leaving 22 bases between the germline ends. This CDR3 is CASNAGGAYSNQYF. The DNA for the CDR3 is TGTGCCAGCAACGCTGGGGGGGCCTATAGTAACCAGTACTTC.

This clonotype was seen more than once but under ten times. The V gene is TRBV3-1, the J gene TRBJ2-2, with D maybe TRBD2 (6 bases). In germline, CDR1 is LGHDT, CDR2 YNNKEL (reference sequence). The CDR3 runs 15 residues. V shed 0 bases and J shed 6 bases, with 11 bases lying between them. DNA for the CDR3: TGTGCCAGCAGCCAAGAGTGGGGGGTTCCCGGGGAGCTGTTTTTT. Translating gives CASSQEWGVPGELFF.

The rearrangement uses TRBV4-2 and TRBJ2-5; a possible D gene is TRBD2 (7 bases). This CDR3 spans 16 amino acids. The V end was cut by 4 bases, the J end by 4 bases, with 19 bases between. The germline V gene has CDR1 LGHNA and CDR2 YNFKEQ. The CDR3 coding sequence is TGTGCCAGCAGCCCCTTGGGAGGGGGGGCCGGAGAGACCCAGTACTTC. Protein sequence: CASSPLGGGAGETQYF.

This clonotype has at least ten counts. This chain links TRBV12-3 or TRBV12-4 with TRBJ1-2, with D uncertain. Trimming removed 2 bases at V and 7 bases at J, with 8 bases between. The CDR3 length is 12 residues. DNA of the CDR3: TGTGCCAGCAGTTTAAGGAGGAGTGGCTACACCTTC. This translates into CASSLRRSGYTF.

This clonotype has more than one count but fewer than ten. The rearrangement links TRBV29-1 to TRBJ2-3; D possibly corresponds to TRBD1 (6 bases). Trimming took off 7 bases at V and 3 bases at J, with 14 bases between the two ends. CDR1 is SQVTM, CDR2 ANQGSEA, per germline. The CDR3 has 13 residues. The CDR3 nucleotides read TGCAGCGGAGGGGGATCGTTGACAGATACGCAGTATTTT. Protein sequence: CSGGGSLTDTQYF.

The genes are TRBV2 and TRBJ2-2; D is ambiguous. V was cut by 7 bases and J by 6 bases, with 9 bases left in between. This CDR3 contains 12 residues. In germline, CDR1 is SNHLY, CDR2 FYNNEI. The CDR3 is CASTPGPGELFF. The CDR3 DNA follows: TGTGCCAGCACCCCTGGGCCCGGGGAGCTGTTTTTT.

This clonotype was picked up many times. The rearrangement uses TRBV7-9 and TRBJ2-1, with D perhaps TRBD2 (6 bases). Germline V gives CDR1 SEHNR, CDR2 FQNEAQ (reference sequence). The CDR3 has 14 amino acids. The germline V and J ends were trimmed by 1 base and 7 bases, with 11 bases remaining between them. This CDR3 is CASSLVGGWNEQFF. DNA for the CDR3: TGTGCCAGCAGCTTAGTTGGAGGGTGGAATGAGCAGTTCTTC. The variable domain in full, completed from reference TRBV7-9 and TRBJ2-1, reads DTGVSQNPRHKITKRGQNVTFRCDPISEHNRLYWYRQTLGQGPEFLTYFQNEAQLEKSRLLSDRFSAERPKGSFSTLEIQRTEQGDSAMYLCASSLVGGWNEQFFGPGTRLTVL.

Ten or more counts support this clonotype. The genes are TRBV20-1 and TRBJ2-5, with 10 bases matching TRBD1. The CDR3 is 13 amino acids. The trim removed 4 bases at V and 6 bases at J, leaving 5 bases unmatched. Per germline, CDR1 DFQATT and CDR2 SNEGSKA (reference sequence). CDR3 coding DNA: TGCAGTGCTACCGGGACAGGGGTAAAGACCCAGTACTTC. Translating it yields CSATGTGVKTQYF.

CDR3 protein: CASRPSGGAPYEQYV. In DNA, the CDR3 is TGTGCCAGCAGGCCTAGCGGGGGGGCCCCCTACGAGCAGTACGTC. This sequence joins TRBV7-2 and TRBJ2-7; the match to TRBD2 covers 12 bases. This CDR3 spans 15 amino acids. The trim removed 6 bases at V and 2 bases at J, leaving 5 bases unmatched. From germline, CDR1 is SGHTA and CDR2 FQGNSA.

V is TRBV6-2 or TRBV6-3 and J is TRBJ2-3; D may match TRBD1 or TRBD2 (7 bases each). Germline V gene sequence: CDR1 MNHEY, CDR2 SVGEGT. Trimming removed 6 bases at V and 4 bases at J, with 14 bases between. The CDR3 length is 14 residues. The CDR3 sequence is CASSPGGAADTQYF. DNA of the CDR3: TGTGCCAGCAGCCCAGGGGGGGCCGCAGATACGCAGTATTTT.

This clonotype was counted between two and nine times. The V and J genes are TRBV9 and TRBJ1-2; possibly TRBD1 for D (5 bases). Germline V gives CDR1 SGDLS, CDR2 YYNGEE. The CDR3 sequence is 14 residues long. V gave up 0 bases and J gave up 3 bases, with 9 bases separating them. The CDR3 reads CASSVGGRDYGYTF. Written as DNA, the CDR3 is TGTGCCAGCAGCGTAGGGGGACGAGACTATGGCTACACCTTC.

This clonotype was seen a few times. The rearrangement uses TRBV2 and TRBJ1-2; D gene unclear. The V gene's germline CDR1 is SNHLY and CDR2 FYNNEI. V was clipped by 5 bases and J by 1 base, with 5 bases between them. This CDR3 is 12 amino acids long. This chain's CDR3 is CASSIYNYGYTF. For the CDR3, the DNA is TGTGCCAGCAGTATTTATAACTATGGCTACACCTTC.

This clonotype was seen many times. V gene TRBV7-2 combines with J gene TRBJ1-4; D remains ambiguous. With 1 base removed from V and 7 bases from J, the gap between germline ends came to 19 bases. Germline CDR1 SGHTA, CDR2 FQGNSA. The CDR3 loop spans 17 amino acids. CDR3 DNA: TGTGCCAGCAGCTTAGGTCTTGGAGGAGGATCTAGTGAAAAACTGTTTTTT. It specifies CASSLGLGGGSSEKLFF.

The V and J genes are TRBV30 and TRBJ1-2; D gene unclear. The germline V gene has CDR1 GTSNPN and CDR2 SVGIG (reference sequence). The ends were cut back, 4 bases at V and 5 bases at J, with 11 bases in the middle. The CDR3 spans 12 residues. This CDR3 is CAWTPAGYGYTF. The CDR3 DNA reads TGTGCCTGGACCCCGGCCGGGTATGGCTACACCTTC.

The chain couples TRBV10-3 to TRBJ2-3; D ambiguous. The length of the CDR3 is 13 residues. Germline loops: CDR1 ENHRY, CDR2 SYGVKD. V dropped 4 bases and J dropped 0 bases, with 5 bases sitting between them. The CDR3 DNA sequence: TGTGCCATCAGTGCCCTAAGCACAGATACGCAGTATTTT. The encoded protein is CAISALSTDTQYF.

This clonotype has just a few counts. The rearrangement uses TRBV6-6 and TRBJ2-3, with a weak D call TRBD2 (5 bases). Trimming left V 8 bases short and J 0 bases short, with 9 bases between. CDR1 is MNHNY and CDR2 is SVGAGI in the germline V gene (reference sequence). CDR3 length equals 13 residues. This CDR3 reads CASQADSTDTQYF. The CDR3 DNA is TGTGCCAGCCAAGCGGACAGCACAGATACGCAGTATTTT.

The J gene is TRBJ2-2, the V gene TRBV12-3 or TRBV12-4; D possibly corresponds to TRBD1 (6 bases). The CDR3 is made up of 18 amino acids. The germline V and J ends were trimmed by 3 bases and 6 bases, with 23 bases remaining between them. The chain's CDR3 is CASSFLLGRTALAGELFF. The CDR3 DNA reads as TGTGCCAGCAGTTTTCTACTTGGAAGGACAGCTCTAGCCGGGGAGCTGTTTTTT.

This clonotype appeared a few times. This chain joins TRBV7-8 and TRBJ1-2, with D perhaps TRBD1 (5 bases). CDR1 SGHVS and CDR2 FQNEAQ come from the germline V gene. The length of the CDR3 is 14 residues. Trimming left V 5 bases short and J 5 bases short, with 15 bases between. DNA for the CDR3: TGTGCCAGCAGCGTACGGGACGGACCTTATGGCTACACCTTC. This encodes CASSVRDGPYGYTF. The full variable domain, in which reference TRBV7-8 and TRBJ1-2 provide the parts outside the CDR3, is GAGVSQSPRYKVAKRGQDVALRCDPISGHVSLFWYQQALGQGPEFLTYFQNEAQLDKSGLPSDRFFAERPEGSVSTLKIQRTQQEDSAVYLCASSVRDGPYGYTFGSGTRLTVV.

This chain uses TRBV12-3 or TRBV12-4 with TRBJ2-7, with D perhaps matching TRBD1 (5 bases). The CDR3 length is 14 residues. V was trimmed by 7 bases and J by 3 bases, leaving 16 bases between them. CDR3 DNA: TGTGCCAGCACCACAGGACACCTAGACTACGAGCAGTACTTC. This codes for CASTTGHLDYEQYF.

The sample holds a few counts of this clonotype. The rearrangement joins TRBV6-2 or TRBV6-3 to TRBJ2-2; 8 bases fit TRBD2. Trimming cost V 6 bases and J 5 bases; bases outside gene matches: 8. This CDR3 has 15 residues. Germline V CDR1 and CDR2: MNHEY, SVGEGT. In DNA form, the CDR3 reads TGTGCCAGCAGGAGTTGGCGGGGGGAGACCGGGGAGCTGTTTTTT. Amino acids: CASRSWRGETGELFF.

The chain couples TRBV7-2 to TRBJ2-3, with D possibly matching TRBD2 (6 bases). V lost 1 base, J lost 1 base, and 9 bases lay in between. The CDR3 runs 15 residues. Germline V gene sequence: CDR1 SGHTA, CDR2 FQGNSA. The CDR3 loop is CASSLGLGRTDTQYF. The CDR3 DNA reads as TGTGCCAGCAGCTTAGGACTAGGTCGCACAGATACGCAGTATTTT.

The sample holds many counts of this clonotype. The V gene is TRBV11-2, the J gene TRBJ2-3, with D perhaps matching TRBD2 (5 bases). The CDR3 spans 15 residues. CDR1 and CDR2 (germline): SGHAT, FQNNGV. V lost 5 bases and J lost 0, with 12 bases in between. CDR3 DNA: TGTGCCAGCAGCCCCCAGCGGACTAGCACAGATACGCAGTATTTT. Protein: CASSPQRTSTDTQYF.